This TCR beta chain appears in the sequencing data of a study of T cell repertoires in cytomegalovirus infection. Whole-study results and caveats: The ex vivo response showed dominance by HLA-C-restricted CMV-specific TCR beta clonotypes.

About this clonotype itself: What it recognizes is unknown.

The CDR3 consists of 17 residues. Germline V lookup: CDR1 MNHEY, CDR2 SMNVEV (reference sequence). V was pared by 2 bases and J by 3 bases, with 6 bases of the junction left unmatched. Via MiXCR, TCRdb re-called the reads, giving one row per CDR3 protein. The sample has around 430,000 distinct CDR3 sequences, more than 40% seen once. Specimen: cultured PBMCs, collected from culture after CMV antigen stimulation. The chain couples TRBV27 to TRBJ2-1, with TRBD2 identical over 11 bases. The TCR comes from a human donor in good health (CMV status not recorded). Some clones in this sample may be carry-over from other donors' samples. CDR3 region: CASSLKTSGRVYNEQFF. The CDR3 DNA reads TGTGCCAGCAGTTTAAAAACTAGCGGGAGAGTCTACAATGAGCAGTTCTTC.